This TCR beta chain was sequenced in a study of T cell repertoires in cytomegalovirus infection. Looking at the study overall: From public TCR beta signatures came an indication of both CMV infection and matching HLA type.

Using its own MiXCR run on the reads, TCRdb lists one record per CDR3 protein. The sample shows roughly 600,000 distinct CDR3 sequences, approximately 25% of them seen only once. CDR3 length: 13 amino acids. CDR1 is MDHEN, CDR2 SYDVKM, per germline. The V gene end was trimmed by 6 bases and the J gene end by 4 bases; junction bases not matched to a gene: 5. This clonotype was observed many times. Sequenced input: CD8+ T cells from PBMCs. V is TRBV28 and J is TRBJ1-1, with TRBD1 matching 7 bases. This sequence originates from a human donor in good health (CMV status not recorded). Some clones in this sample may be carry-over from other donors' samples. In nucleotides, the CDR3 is TGTGCCAGCAGATCGGGACAGTTCACTGAAGCTTTCTTT. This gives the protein CASRSGQFTEAFF.